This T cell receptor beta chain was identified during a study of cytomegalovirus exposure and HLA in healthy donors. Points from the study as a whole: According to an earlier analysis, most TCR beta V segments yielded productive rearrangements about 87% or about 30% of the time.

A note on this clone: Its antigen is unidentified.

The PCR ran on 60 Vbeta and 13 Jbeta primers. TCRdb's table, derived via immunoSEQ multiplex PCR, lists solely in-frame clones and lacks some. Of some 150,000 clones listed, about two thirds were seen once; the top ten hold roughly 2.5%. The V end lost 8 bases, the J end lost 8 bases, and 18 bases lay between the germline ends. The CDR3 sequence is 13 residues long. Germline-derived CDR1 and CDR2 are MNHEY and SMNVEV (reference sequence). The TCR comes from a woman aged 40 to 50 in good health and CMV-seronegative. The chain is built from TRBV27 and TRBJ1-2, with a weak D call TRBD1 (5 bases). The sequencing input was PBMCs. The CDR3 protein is CASGPMGGSGYTF. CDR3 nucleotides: TGTGCCAGCGGTCCCATGGGGGGAAGCGGCTACACCTTC.